This TCR beta chain is drawn from a study of T cell responses to AZD1222 COVID-19 vaccine. Study background: Analyses pooled second doses at about 4 or about 12 weeks.

The study's findings and limits: Distributed over spike, vaccine-associated CD4 TCRs predominated at 160-218 and 743-854.

In the case of this clone: What it binds is unknown.

V lost 3 bases and J lost 7; bases outside the gene matches: 6. There are 16 residues in the CDR3. CDR1 and CDR2 from the germline V gene are LGHNA and YNFKEQ. The protocol was immunoSEQ multiplex PCR, while the TCRdb copy is restricted to in-frame clones and leaves out a portion. The sample holds 100,000 to 150,000 clones; 80% to 90% are singletons and the top ten take around 5.8%. The sequence was collected from an adult in good health. The chain links TRBV4-2 to TRBJ2-7; 16 bases match TRBD2. This sample comprised peripheral blood, obtained on day 0 of AZD1222 vaccination. The CDR3 region is CASSQGLAGGPREQYF. The CDR3 nucleotides are TGTGCCAGCAGCCAGGGACTAGCGGGAGGGCCCAGGGAGCAGTACTTC.